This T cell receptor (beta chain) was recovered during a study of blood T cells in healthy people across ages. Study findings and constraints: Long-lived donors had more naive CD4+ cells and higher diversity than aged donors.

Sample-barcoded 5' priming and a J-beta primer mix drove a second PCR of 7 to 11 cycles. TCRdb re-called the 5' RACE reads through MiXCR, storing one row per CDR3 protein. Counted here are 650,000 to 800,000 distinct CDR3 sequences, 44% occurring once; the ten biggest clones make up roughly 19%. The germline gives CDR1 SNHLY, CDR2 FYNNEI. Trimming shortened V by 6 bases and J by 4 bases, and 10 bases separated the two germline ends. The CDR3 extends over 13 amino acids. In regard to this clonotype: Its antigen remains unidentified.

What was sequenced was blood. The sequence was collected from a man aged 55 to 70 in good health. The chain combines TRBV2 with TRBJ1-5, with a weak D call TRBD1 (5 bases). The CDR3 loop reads CASRTASNQPQHF. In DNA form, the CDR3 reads TGTGCCAGCAGGACAGCTTCGAATCAGCCCCAGCATTTT.